The 25 T cell receptor beta chains reported below all come from one sample, sequenced in a study of T cells in Graves' hyperthyroidism and ophthalmopathy. Amplification targeted TCR beta CDR3 regions from RNA transcripts. The HTBI primer set was used in a first-round RT-PCR of the TCR CDR3. TCRdb itself ran the multiplex PCR reads through MiXCR, one entry per CDR3 protein. This table has around 500,000 distinct CDR3 sequences, 15% to 20% appearing once. Sequencing was done on a sample of blood. The source of these receptors is a woman aged 30 to 39 with Graves' ophthalmopathy.

The CDR3: CSARDRGPTFYNSPLHF. As DNA, the CDR3 is TGCAGTGCTAGAGACAGGGGGCCTACTTTCTATAATTCACCCCTCCACTTT. The chain carries TRBV20-1 and TRBJ1-6; 8 bases fit TRBD1. Germline V lookup: CDR1 DFQATT, CDR2 SNEGSKA (reference sequence). The CDR3 is 17 residues long. Trimming took 0 bases from V and 3 from J; bases not matched to a gene: 7.

J is TRBJ1-3 and V is TRBV7-8; the match to TRBD1 covers 7 bases. Germline-derived CDR1 and CDR2 are SGHVS and FQNEAQ. The CDR3 runs 14 residues. Trimming cost V 5 bases and J 1 base; bases outside gene matches: 2. The CDR3 loop reads CASSPGGSGNTIYF. The CDR3 bases are TGTGCCAGCAGCCCAGGGGGGTCTGGAAACACCATATATTTT.

This clonotype has a handful of counts. The chain has TRBV6-1 and TRBJ2-1; D is uncertain. The CDR3 has 17 residues. V lost 5 bases and J 8 bases, leaving 25 bases between the germline ends. Germline values: CDR1 MNHNS, CDR2 SASEGT. The CDR3: CASSPPTVRMVVHEQFF. The CDR3 region has the DNA TGTGCCAGCAGTCCACCTACGGTCAGGATGGTGGTCCATGAGCAGTTCTTC.

This clonotype was observed at least ten times. This chain connects TRBV5-1 to TRBJ2-1; D unresolved. This CDR3 is 13 amino acids long. The V end lost 0 bases, the J end lost 8 bases, and 9 bases lay between the germline ends. The V gene's germline CDR1 is SGHRS and CDR2 YFSETQ. The CDR3 nucleotides read TGCGCCAGCAGCTTGGTTCCCCCCGATGAGCAGTTCTTC. It yields the protein CASSLVPPDEQFF.

This clonotype was detected ten times or more. The chain uses TRBV28 and TRBJ1-5; D is unresolved. Germline V gene lookup returns CDR1 MDHEN and CDR2 SYDVKM. The CDR3 length is 12 residues. Trimming removed 6 bases at V and 7 bases at J, with 10 bases between. CDR3 DNA sequence: TGTGCCAGCAGGGTGAAGGGCCAGCCCCAGCATTTT. Its protein is CASRVKGQPQHF.

The chain employs TRBV6-6 and TRBJ2-1; D possibly corresponds to TRBD2 (6 bases). Germline V gives CDR1 MNHNY, CDR2 SVGAGI (reference sequence). The CDR3 is made up of 15 amino acids. V was cut by 0 bases and J by 11 bases, with 17 bases left in between. CDR3 residues: CASSYSGTGPAKQFF. In DNA form, the CDR3 reads TGTGCCAGCAGTTACTCGGGGACTGGCCCCGCGAAGCAGTTCTTC.

This clonotype has at least ten counts. The chain recombines TRBV12-3 or TRBV12-4 with TRBJ2-7, with 9 bases aligning to TRBD1. J gave up 5 bases and V 3 bases, and 5 bases lay outside the gene matches. The CDR3 has 14 amino acids. The CDR3, as DNA: TGTGCCAGCAGTTTGAGACAGGGGGGTAACGAGCAGTACTTC. This sequence encodes CASSLRQGGNEQYF.

This clonotype was observed at least ten times. The chain joins TRBV30 to TRBJ1-2; the match to TRBD1 covers 7 bases. CDR1 and CDR2 from the germline V gene are GTSNPN and SVGIG (reference sequence). This CDR3 is built from 13 residues. V was clipped by 0 bases and J by 8 bases; unmatched bases: 6. CDR3: CAWSVLAGGGYTF. The CDR3 DNA reads as TGTGCCTGGAGTGTACTCGCAGGGGGAGGCTACACCTTC.

The chain has TRBV6-5 and TRBJ1-4, with 7 positions matching TRBD1. Germline CDR1 and CDR2: MNHEY and SVGAGI. V trimming: 4 bases; J trimming: 2 bases; junction bases outside the gene matches: 4. The CDR3 is 15 amino acids. CDR3 region: CASSLETGTNEKLFF. For the CDR3, the DNA is TGTGCCAGCAGTTTAGAGACAGGGACTAATGAAAAACTGTTTTTT.

V gene TRBV28 combines with J gene TRBJ2-1; TRBD2 aligns across 11 bases. This CDR3 region has 15 residues. The germline CDR1 and CDR2 sequences are MDHEN and SYDVKM. Trimming cost V 6 bases and J 6 bases; bases outside gene matches: 7. The CDR3 loop reads CASSTILAGGNEQFF. For the CDR3, the DNA is TGTGCCAGCAGCACCATTCTAGCGGGAGGCAATGAGCAGTTCTTC.

This clonotype was seen repeatedly, ten times or more. The chain joins TRBV18 to TRBJ1-1; tentative D call: TRBD1 (5 bases). This CDR3 is 14 amino acids long. The V gene's germline CDR1 is KGHSH and CDR2 LQKENI. Between the trimmed V and J ends, which lost 3 bases and 1 base, there was a span of 9 bases. The CDR3 bases are TGTGCCAGCTCACCGGGACCGACGAACACTGAAGCTTTCTTT. This codes for CASSPGPTNTEAFF.

This clonotype appeared many times. The chain links TRBV20-1 to TRBJ2-7; 14 bases align to TRBD2. There are 15 residues in the CDR3. V shed 3 bases, J shed 3 bases, and the junction held 4 bases outside the gene matches. In germline, CDR1 is DFQATT, CDR2 SNEGSKA (reference sequence). The CDR3 DNA follows: TGCAGTGCTAGGAGACTAGCGGGAGGGATCTACGAGCAGTACTTC. Translating it yields CSARRLAGGIYEQYF.

At least ten counts were recorded for this clonotype. The rearrangement joins TRBV28 to TRBJ2-5; no reliable D call. The CDR3 spans 13 residues. Trimming removed 2 bases at V and 5 bases at J, with 9 bases between. Germline CDR1 is MDHEN and CDR2 is SYDVKM. This CDR3 is CASSLILRETQYF. The CDR3 region has the DNA TGTGCCAGCAGTTTAATCCTGAGGGAGACCCAGTACTTC.

The chain employs TRBV19 and TRBJ1-5; D uncertain. Per the germline V gene, CDR1 is LNHDA and CDR2 is SQIVND (reference sequence). CDR3 length equals 18 residues. Trimming shortened V by 4 bases and J by 1 base, and 20 bases separated the two germline ends. Here the CDR3 reads CASSTPPRGPLSNQPQHF. CDR3 nucleotide sequence: TGTGCCAGTAGTACACCCCCGCGAGGGCCGCTAAGCAATCAGCCCCAGCATTTT. Looking up the rest from reference TRBV19 and TRBJ1-5 gives the full variable domain: DGGITQSPKYLFRKEGQNVTLSCEQNLNHDAMYWYRQDPGQGLRLIYYSQIVNDFQKGDIAEGYSVSREKKESFPLTVTSAQKNPTAFYLCASSTPPRGPLSNQPQHFGDGTRLSIL.

The table lists this clonotype with a few counts. This chain uses TRBV30 with TRBJ1-2, with D possibly matching TRBD1 (5 bases). The ends were cut back, 2 bases at V and 0 bases at J, with 16 bases in the middle. Germline loops: CDR1 GTSNPN, CDR2 SVGIG (reference sequence). The CDR3 has 16 amino acids. CDR3 DNA: TGTGCCTGGAGTCGATTGGGCGGGACTTCTAACTATGGCTACACCTTC. Amino acid sequence: CAWSRLGGTSNYGYTF.

This clonotype was found many times. The chain joins TRBV5-1 to TRBJ2-7; 10 positions agree with TRBD1. The CDR3 is 18 residues long. Looked up from germline, CDR1 is SGHRS and CDR2 is YFSETQ. Trimming cost V 4 bases and J 2 bases; bases outside gene matches: 15. The CDR3: CASSHPGQGNSAAYEQYF. The CDR3 DNA sequence: TGCGCCAGCAGCCACCCGGGACAGGGGAACTCTGCGGCCTACGAGCAGTACTTC.

The table lists this clonotype with many counts. CDR3: CSARSLAGLSEQYF. The CDR3 DNA reads TGCAGTGCTAGATCCCTAGCGGGCCTCTCTGAGCAGTACTTC. The gene calls are TRBV20-1 and TRBJ2-7; TRBD2 matches at 8 bases. Germline V gene data show CDR1 as DFQATT and CDR2 as SNEGSKA (reference sequence). With V trimmed by 2 bases and J by 7 bases, 10 bases remained unmatched. The CDR3 loop spans 14 amino acids.

This clonotype has at least ten counts. The chain is built from TRBV20-1 and TRBJ2-1, with 7 positions matching TRBD2. This CDR3 region has 16 residues. Germline loops: CDR1 DFQATT, CDR2 SNEGSKA (reference sequence). Trimming at V came to 0 bases and at J to 0 bases, leaving 5 bases not matched to a gene. The CDR3 nucleotides are TGCAGTGCTAGAGATCCTAGCGGAGGCTCCTACAATGAGCAGTTCTTC. It specifies CSARDPSGGSYNEQFF.

This clonotype was observed at least ten times. The chain couples TRBV5-1 to TRBJ2-7, with D unresolved. This CDR3 contains 15 residues. Trimming pared 0 bases from V and 1 base from J, leaving 11 bases between. Germline values: CDR1 SGHRS, CDR2 YFSETQ. The CDR3 here is CASSLDGYRSYEQYF. The CDR3 DNA sequence: TGCGCCAGCAGCTTGGACGGGTACAGATCCTACGAGCAGTACTTC. Full variable domain (remainder filled in from reference TRBV5-1 and TRBJ2-7): KAGVTQTPRYLIKTRGQQVTLSCSPISGHRSVSWYQQTPGQGLQFLFEYFSETQRNKGNFPGRFSGRQFSNSRSEMNVSTLELGDSALYLCASSLDGYRSYEQYFGPGTRLTVT.

This clonotype was picked up a small number of times. The V gene is TRBV10-1, the J gene TRBJ2-1, with 7 bases lining up with TRBD1. The ends lost 8 bases at V and 9 bases at J; junction bases unmatched: 10. CDR1 WNHNN and CDR2 SYGVQD come from the germline V gene (reference sequence). The CDR3 is 13 residues long. The CDR3 DNA sequence: TGCGCCAGCGGTCCCGACAGGGTGGCTGAGCAGTTCTTC. Residues: CASGPDRVAEQFF.

The chain is built from TRBV10-3 and TRBJ2-1, with 15 positions matching TRBD2. Germline values: CDR1 ENHRY, CDR2 SYGVKD. This CDR3 has 22 amino acids. V was pared by 3 bases and J by 1 base, with 16 bases of the junction left unmatched. The CDR3 spells CAISDRGLAGGHNKGSYNEQFF. In DNA, the CDR3 is TGTGCCATCAGTGACCGTGGACTAGCGGGAGGGCATAATAAGGGGTCCTACAATGAGCAGTTCTTC.

The table lists this clonotype with many counts. J is TRBJ2-3 and V is TRBV28; no definite D call. The CDR3 runs to 15 residues. The germline V and J ends were trimmed by 3 bases and 0 bases, with 10 bases remaining between them. Germline V CDR1 and CDR2: MDHEN, SYDVKM. CDR3 coding DNA: TGTGCCAGCAGTTTCCCAGCACTGAGCACAGATACGCAGTATTTT. Translation: CASSFPALSTDTQYF.

The V call is TRBV28, the J call TRBJ2-3; a weak D match, TRBD1 (6 bases). This CDR3 is built from 15 residues. Germline CDR1 is MDHEN and CDR2 is SYDVKM. V lost 7 bases and J lost 4, with 18 bases in between. CDR3 loop: CASTRTGTSADTQYF. The CDR3 bases are TGTGCCAGCACTCGTACCGGGACAAGCGCAGATACGCAGTATTTT.

The chain uses TRBV15 and TRBJ1-5; 9 bases fit TRBD1. There are 16 residues in the CDR3. Germline V gene sequence: CDR1 LNHNV, CDR2 YYDKDF (reference sequence). V trimming: 1 base; J trimming: 6 bases; junction bases outside the gene matches: 7. The CDR3 loop reads CATSRVGQGRSQPQHF. The CDR3 DNA is TGTGCCACCAGCAGAGTCGGACAGGGGAGGAGTCAGCCCCAGCATTTT.

This chain joins TRBV3-1 and TRBJ2-7; a possible D gene is TRBD1 (5 bases). The ends were cut back, 4 bases at V and 2 bases at J, with 12 bases in the middle. CDR1 and CDR2 (germline): LGHDT, YNNKEL (reference sequence). The CDR3 sequence is 14 residues long. Here the CDR3 reads CASSLKGITYEQYF. The CDR3 nucleotides are TGTGCCAGCAGCCTAAAGGGGATTACCTACGAGCAGTACTTC.